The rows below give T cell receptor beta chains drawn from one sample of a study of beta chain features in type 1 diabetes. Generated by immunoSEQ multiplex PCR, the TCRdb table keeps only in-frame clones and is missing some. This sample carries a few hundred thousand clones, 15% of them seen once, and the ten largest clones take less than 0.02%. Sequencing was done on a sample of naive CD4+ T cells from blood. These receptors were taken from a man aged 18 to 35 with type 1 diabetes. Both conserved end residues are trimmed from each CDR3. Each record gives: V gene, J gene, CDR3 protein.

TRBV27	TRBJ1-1	ASSSRTGITEAF
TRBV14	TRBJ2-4	ASSPRFPEGRYIQY
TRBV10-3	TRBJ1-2	ATARGDFNYGYT
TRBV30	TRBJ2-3	AWSMSFTDTQY
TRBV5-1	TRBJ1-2	ASSSGLLGTGENYGYT
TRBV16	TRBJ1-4	ASSQSRQGKAKLF
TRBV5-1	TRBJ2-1	ASSLGRSNEQF
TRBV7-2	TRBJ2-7	ASSVQGIRDEQY
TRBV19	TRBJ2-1	ASSIGTGMKQF
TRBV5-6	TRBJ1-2	ASSQNSPIGYT
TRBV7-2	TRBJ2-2	ASMARTNTGELF
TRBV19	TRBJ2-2	ATLAGRTGELF
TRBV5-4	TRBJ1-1	ASSPSYGTEAF
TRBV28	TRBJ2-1	ASSLSPGAYNEQF
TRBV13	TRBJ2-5	ASSFLRGAQETQY
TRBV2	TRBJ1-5	ASSPGYSNQPQH
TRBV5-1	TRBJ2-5	ASSSAEETQY
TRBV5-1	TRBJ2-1	ASSFSDEQF
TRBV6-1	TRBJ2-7	ASSENWGEPYEQY
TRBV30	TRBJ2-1	AFTWWVGSFSYNEQF
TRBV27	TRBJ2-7	ASSFGGDGAYEQY
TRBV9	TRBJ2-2	ASSVSGGPHTGELF
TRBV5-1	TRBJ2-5	ASSLSGGVETQY
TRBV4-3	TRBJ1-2	ASSQVVGGDYGYT
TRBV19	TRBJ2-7	ASSLRSVYSYEQY
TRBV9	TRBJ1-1	ASSVAGETPMNTEAF
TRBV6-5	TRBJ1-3	ASRNGPGGNTIY
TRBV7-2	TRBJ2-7	ASSLGAGWDEQY
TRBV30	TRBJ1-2	AWSAQGVGGYT
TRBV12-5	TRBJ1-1	ASGLSNRGHTEAF
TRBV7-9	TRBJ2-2	ATNRGILTGELF
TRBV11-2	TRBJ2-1	ASSVRTSGVGGEQF
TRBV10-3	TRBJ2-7	ATGLMASGKYEQY
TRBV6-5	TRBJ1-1	ASSYDRGLTEAF
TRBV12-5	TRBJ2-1	ASGSLVGTSVIGEQF
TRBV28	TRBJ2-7	ASSFGTAPEQY
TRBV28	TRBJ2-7	ASSLSGSPYEQY
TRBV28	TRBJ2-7	ASSFWAGLGEQY
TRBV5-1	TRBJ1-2	ASSLATGPYGYT
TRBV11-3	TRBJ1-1	ASSLGGNTEAF
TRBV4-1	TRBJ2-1	ASSQDLTSGYNEQF
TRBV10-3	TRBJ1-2	AISLDRFYGYT
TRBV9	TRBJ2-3	ASSVDEVGRTDTQY
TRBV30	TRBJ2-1	AWSPLTPGLAGLDNEQF
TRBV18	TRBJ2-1	ASSPGGGNEQF
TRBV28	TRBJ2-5	ASAQTGLRETQY
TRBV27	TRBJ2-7	ASSEHRGGSYEQY
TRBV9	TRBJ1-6	ASSVDRGLNSPLH
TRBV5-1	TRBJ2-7	ASSLIAGGLAYEQY
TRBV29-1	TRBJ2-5	SVRQGAETQY
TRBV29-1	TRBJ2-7	SVESISYEQY
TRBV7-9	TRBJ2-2	ASSSGQFGELF
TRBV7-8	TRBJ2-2	ASSLGGRAETGELF
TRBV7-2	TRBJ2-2	ASSPPGHMNTGELF
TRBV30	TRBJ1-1	AWSGPGTGNTEAF
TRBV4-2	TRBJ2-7	ASSQDWYHSGVTYEQY
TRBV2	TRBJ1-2	ASSEKTYREGYT
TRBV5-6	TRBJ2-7	ASRSTGTSAMYEQY